This T cell receptor (beta chain) was documented in a study of cytomegalovirus exposure and HLA in healthy donors. Study results and limitations: What a later analysis showed was that several of the most significant clusters appeared linked to common viral pathogens. Cytomegalovirus association was listed for about 160 TCR beta chains.

The PCR employed 60 Vbeta primers together with 13 Jbeta primers. Produced via immunoSEQ multiplex PCR; TCRdb's table is partial and in-frame only. The sample has about 72,000 clones. Germline-derived CDR1 and CDR2 are SGHTA and FQGNSA. CDR3 length: 13 residues. V lost 5 bases and J lost 7; bases outside the gene matches: 6. Details on this clone: Its antigen is not identified.

The V and J genes are TRBV7-2 and TRBJ1-2; 8 bases agree with TRBD1. The sequence was collected from a woman aged 40 to 50 in good health and CMV-seropositive. The sequenced sample was PBMCs. The CDR3 nucleotides read TGTGCCAGCAGCCCGGACAGGGAGCGTGGCTACACCTTC. Translated: CASSPDRERGYTF. Full variable domain (missing parts from reference TRBV7-2 and TRBJ1-2): GAGVSQSPSNKVTEKGKDVELRCDPISGHTALYWYRQSLGQGLEFLIYFQGNSAPDKSGLPSDRFSAERTGGSVSTLTIQRTQQEDSAVYLCASSPDRERGYTFGSGTRLTVV.